This TCR beta chain emerged from a study of blood T cells in healthy people across ages. Germline values: CDR1 SGHKS, CDR2 YYEKEE (reference sequence). The V gene lost 4 bases and the J gene lost 8 bases, with 15 bases spanning the gap. The CDR3 consists of 14 residues. Primed by a sample-barcoded 5' primer and a J-beta primer mix, a second PCR proceeded for 7 to 11 cycles. TCRdb processed the 5' RACE reads anew with MiXCR; each CDR3 protein has one entry. The sample yields about 700,000 distinct CDR3 sequences, 32% seen once. The V and J genes are TRBV5-5 and TRBJ1-4, with D possibly TRBD1 on 5 matching bases. The sample was blood. The source is a woman aged 80 or over in good health. The CDR3 region is CASSPGGSGEKLFF. The CDR3 nucleotides are TGTGCCAGCAGCCCCGGGGGGTCTGGAGAAAAACTGTTTTTT.